This entry is about one TCR beta chain. The protocol was immunoSEQ multiplex PCR, while the TCRdb copy is restricted to in-frame clones and leaves out a portion. The table has nearly 65,000 clones, about 88% seen once; the top ten hold 9% to 15%. These data come from a study of blood T cell repertoires in COVID-19. The wider study: Sample material is recorded as cDNA or gDNA derived from T cells, B-cell-depleted T cells, or PBMCs.

J lost 3 bases, V lost 7 bases, and 14 bases had no gene match. The germline CDR1 and CDR2 sequences are LNHDA and SQIVND (reference sequence). The CDR3 sequence is 16 residues long. Material: peripheral blood. The chain employs TRBV19 and TRBJ1-2, with TRBD1 matching over 7 bases. The clonotype was recovered from a human donor in a cohort sampled during active COVID-19. The CDR3 nucleotides read TGTGCCAGTAAATTGGGGACTAGGGGGCGCGACTATGGCTACACCTTC. Translation: CASKLGTRGRDYGYTF.